The source of this T cell receptor (beta chain) is a study of vaccination effects on CD4 cells after COVID-19. Between days 10 and 11 of culture, CD4+ T cells were separated out. The CDR3 is 15 amino acids. Germline V CDR1 and CDR2: SGHDN, FVKESK. The V end was cut by 0 bases, the J end by 5 bases, with 13 bases between. Produced via immunoSEQ multiplex PCR; TCRdb's table is partial and in-frame only. This sample yields around 26,000 clones, of which around 67% are seen a single time; approximately 9.9% belongs to the top ten. With respect to this clone: What it binds is not known.

The chain joins TRBV14 to TRBJ1-2; D uncertain. The TCR comes from a human donor who received a COVID-19 vaccine. The sequences come from CD4+ T cells from PBMCs cultured without peptide, collected before COVID-19 vaccination. DNA of the CDR3: TGTGCCAGCAGCCAAGATCGAGCCGGGGAGTATGGCTACACCTTC. Translated, it gives CASSQDRAGEYGYTF.